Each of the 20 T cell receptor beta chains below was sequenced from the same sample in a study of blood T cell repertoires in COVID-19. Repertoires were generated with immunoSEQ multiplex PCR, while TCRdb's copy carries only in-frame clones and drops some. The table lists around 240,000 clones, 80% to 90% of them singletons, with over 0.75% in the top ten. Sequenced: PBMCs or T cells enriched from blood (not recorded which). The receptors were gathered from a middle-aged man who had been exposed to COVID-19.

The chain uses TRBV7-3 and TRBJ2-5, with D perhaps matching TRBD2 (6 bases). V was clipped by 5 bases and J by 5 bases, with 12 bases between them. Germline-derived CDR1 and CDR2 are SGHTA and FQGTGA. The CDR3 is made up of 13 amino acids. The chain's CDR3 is CASSGGIRETQYF. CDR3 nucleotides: TGTGCCAGCAGCGGAGGGATCAGGGAGACCCAGTACTTC.

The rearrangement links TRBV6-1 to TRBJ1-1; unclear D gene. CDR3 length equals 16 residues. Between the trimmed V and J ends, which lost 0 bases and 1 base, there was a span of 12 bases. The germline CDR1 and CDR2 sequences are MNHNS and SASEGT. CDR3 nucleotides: TGTGCCAGCAGTGAAGCTTACGGCAGGCCGAACACTGAAGCTTTCTTT. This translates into CASSEAYGRPNTEAFF.

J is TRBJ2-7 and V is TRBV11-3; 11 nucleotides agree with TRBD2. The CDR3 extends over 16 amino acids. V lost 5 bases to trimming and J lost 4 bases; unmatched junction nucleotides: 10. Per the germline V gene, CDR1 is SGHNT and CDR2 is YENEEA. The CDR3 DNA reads TGTGCCAGCAGCGCGGTTGGTAGCGGGAGGGGTTACGAGCAGTACGTC. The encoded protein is CASSAVGSGRGYEQYV.

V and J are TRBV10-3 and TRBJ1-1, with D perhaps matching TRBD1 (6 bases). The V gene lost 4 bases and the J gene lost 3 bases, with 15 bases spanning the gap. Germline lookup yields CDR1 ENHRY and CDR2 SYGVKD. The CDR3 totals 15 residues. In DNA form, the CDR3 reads TGTGCCATCAGTGGTGGACAGCCTGGGGACACTGAAGCTTTCTTT. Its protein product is CAISGGQPGDTEAFF.

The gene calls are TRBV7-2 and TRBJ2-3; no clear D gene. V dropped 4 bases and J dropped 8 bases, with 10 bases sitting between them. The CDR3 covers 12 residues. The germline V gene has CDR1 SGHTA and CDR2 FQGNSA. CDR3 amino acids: CASSSYKSTQYF. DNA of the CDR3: TGTGCCAGCAGCTCGTATAAGAGTACGCAGTATTTT.

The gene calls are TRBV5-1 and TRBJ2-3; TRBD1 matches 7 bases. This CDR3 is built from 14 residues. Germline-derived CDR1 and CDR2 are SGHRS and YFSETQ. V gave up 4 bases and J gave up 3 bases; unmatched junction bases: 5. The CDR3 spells CASSPDRETDTQYF. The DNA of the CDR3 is TGCGCCAGCAGCCCCGACAGGGAGACAGATACGCAGTATTTT.

The CDR3 nucleotides are TGTGCCAGCGCAGCCGGGACTGCGTTTAACTATGGCTACACCTTC. Translating it yields CASAAGTAFNYGYTF. V and J are TRBV6-4 and TRBJ1-2; D might be TRBD1 (5 bases). Germline-derived CDR1 and CDR2 are MRHNA and SNTAGT. The length of the CDR3 is 15 residues. The V and J ends lost 8 bases and 1 base respectively, with 17 bases between them.

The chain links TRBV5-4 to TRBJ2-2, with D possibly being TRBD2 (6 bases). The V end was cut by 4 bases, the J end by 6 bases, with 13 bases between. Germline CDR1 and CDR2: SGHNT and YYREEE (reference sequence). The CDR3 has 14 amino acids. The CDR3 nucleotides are TGTGCCAGCAGCAATAGATTAGCGGCCGGGGAGCTGTTTTTT. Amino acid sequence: CASSNRLAAGELFF.

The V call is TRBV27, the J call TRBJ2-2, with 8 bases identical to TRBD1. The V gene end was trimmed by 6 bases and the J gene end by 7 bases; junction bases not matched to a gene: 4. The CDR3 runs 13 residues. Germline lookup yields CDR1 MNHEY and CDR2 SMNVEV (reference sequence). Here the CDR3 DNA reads TGTGCCAGCAGACAGGGGGTTAACGGGGAGCTGTTTTTT. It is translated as CASRQGVNGELFF.

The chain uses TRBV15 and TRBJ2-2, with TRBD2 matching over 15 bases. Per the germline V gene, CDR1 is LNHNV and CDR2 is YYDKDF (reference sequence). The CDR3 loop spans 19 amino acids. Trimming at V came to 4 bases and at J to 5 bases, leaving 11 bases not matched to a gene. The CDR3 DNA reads TGTGCCACCAGCACCCTGACCGGACTAGCGGGAGGGCGGACCGGGGAGCTGTTTTTT. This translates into CATSTLTGLAGGRTGELFF.

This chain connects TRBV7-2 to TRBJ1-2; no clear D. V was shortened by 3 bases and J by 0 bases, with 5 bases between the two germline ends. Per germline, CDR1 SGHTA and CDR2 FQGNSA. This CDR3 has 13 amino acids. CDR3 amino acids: CASSLEPNYGYTF. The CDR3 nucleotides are TGTGCCAGCAGCTTGGAGCCTAACTATGGCTACACCTTC.

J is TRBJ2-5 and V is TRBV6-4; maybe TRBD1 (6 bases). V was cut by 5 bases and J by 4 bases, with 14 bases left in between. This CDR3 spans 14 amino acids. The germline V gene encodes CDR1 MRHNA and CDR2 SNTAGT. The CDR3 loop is CASSTLGAGETQYF. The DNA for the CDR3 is TGTGCCAGCAGTACACTGGGGGCGGGAGAGACCCAGTACTTC.

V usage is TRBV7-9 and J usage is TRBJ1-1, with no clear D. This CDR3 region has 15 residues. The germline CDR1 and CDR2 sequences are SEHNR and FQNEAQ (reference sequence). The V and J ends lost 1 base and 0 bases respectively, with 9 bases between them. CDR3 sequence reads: CASSLVAIMNTEAFF. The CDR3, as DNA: TGTGCCAGCAGCTTAGTAGCAATTATGAACACTGAAGCTTTCTTT.

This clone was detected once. The CDR3 DNA follows: TGCGCCAGCAGCGCGACAGGAGCTTACTCCTACAATGAGCAGTTCTTC. Residues: CASSATGAYSYNEQFF. This chain joins TRBV5-1 and TRBJ2-1, with a weak D call TRBD1 (6 bases). CDR3 length: 16 residues. Germline V gene data show CDR1 as SGHRS and CDR2 as YFSETQ. V gave up 4 bases and J gave up 0 bases, with 14 bases separating them.

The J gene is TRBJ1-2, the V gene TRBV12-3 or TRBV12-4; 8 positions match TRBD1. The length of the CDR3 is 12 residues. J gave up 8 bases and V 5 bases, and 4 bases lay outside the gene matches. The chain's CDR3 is CASSGQGRGYTF. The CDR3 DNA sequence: TGTGCCAGCAGTGGACAGGGAAGGGGCTACACCTTC.

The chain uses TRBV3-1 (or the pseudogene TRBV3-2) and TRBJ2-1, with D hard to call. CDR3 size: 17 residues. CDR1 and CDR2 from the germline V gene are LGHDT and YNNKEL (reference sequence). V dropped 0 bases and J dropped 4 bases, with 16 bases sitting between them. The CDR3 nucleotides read TGTGCCAGCAGCCAAGACGCGGCGAACTCCCGGTACAATGAGCAGTTCTTC. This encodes CASSQDAANSRYNEQFF.

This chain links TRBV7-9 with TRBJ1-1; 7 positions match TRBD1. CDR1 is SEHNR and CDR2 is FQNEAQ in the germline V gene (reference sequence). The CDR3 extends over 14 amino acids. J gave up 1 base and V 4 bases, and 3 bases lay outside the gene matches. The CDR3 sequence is CASSYRGGNTEAFF. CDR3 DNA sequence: TGTGCCAGCAGCTACAGGGGAGGGAACACTGAAGCTTTCTTT.

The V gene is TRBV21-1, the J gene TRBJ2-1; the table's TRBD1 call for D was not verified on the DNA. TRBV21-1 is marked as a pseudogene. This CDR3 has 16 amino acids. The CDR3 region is CASSQRGSPTYNEQFF. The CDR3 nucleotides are TGTGCCAGCAGCCAAAGGGGCAGCCCCACCTACAATGAGCAGTTCTTC.

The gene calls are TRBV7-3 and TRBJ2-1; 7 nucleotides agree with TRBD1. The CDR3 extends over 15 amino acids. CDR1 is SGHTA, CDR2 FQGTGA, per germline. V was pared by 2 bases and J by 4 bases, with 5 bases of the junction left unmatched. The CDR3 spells CASSLAGGEYNEQFF. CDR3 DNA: TGTGCCAGCAGCTTAGCAGGGGGAGAGTACAATGAGCAGTTCTTC.

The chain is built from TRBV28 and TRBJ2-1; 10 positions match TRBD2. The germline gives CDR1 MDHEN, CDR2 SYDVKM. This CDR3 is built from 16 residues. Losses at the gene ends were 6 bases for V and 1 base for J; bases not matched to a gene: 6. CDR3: CASRSKLAGSYNEQFF. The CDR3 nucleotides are TGTGCCAGCAGGTCAAAACTAGCGGGATCCTACAATGAGCAGTTCTTC.